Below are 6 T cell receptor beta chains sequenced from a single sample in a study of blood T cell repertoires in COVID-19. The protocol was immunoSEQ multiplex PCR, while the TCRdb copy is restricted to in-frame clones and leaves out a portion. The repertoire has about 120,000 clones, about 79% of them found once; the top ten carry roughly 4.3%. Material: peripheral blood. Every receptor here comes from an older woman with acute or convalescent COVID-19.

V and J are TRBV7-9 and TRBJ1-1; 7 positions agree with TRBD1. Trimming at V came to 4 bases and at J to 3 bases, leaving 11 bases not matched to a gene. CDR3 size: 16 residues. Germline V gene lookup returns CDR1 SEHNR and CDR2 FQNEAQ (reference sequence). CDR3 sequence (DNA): TGTGCCAGCAGCTCGAGGGGGCGACTATCGGACACTGAAGCTTTCTTT. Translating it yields CASSSRGRLSDTEAFF.

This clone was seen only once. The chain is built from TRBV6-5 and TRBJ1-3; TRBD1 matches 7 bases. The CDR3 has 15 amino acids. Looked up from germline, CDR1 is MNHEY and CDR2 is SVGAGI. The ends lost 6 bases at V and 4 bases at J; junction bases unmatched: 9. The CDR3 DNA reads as TGTGCCAGCAGAGGGGACAGCCAACGAGGAAACACCATATATTTT. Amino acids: CASRGDSQRGNTIYF.

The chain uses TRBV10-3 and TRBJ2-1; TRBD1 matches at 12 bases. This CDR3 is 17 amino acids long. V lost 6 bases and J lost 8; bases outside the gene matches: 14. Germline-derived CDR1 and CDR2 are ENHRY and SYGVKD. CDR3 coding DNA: TGTGCCATCAGGGATTCCGGGACAGGGGGCTCCGGGTATGAGCAGTTCTTC. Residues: CAIRDSGTGGSGYEQFF.

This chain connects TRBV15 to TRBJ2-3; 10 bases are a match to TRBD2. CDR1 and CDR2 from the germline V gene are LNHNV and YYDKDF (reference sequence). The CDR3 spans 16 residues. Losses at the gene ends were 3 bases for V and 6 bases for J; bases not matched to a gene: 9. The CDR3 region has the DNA TGTGCCACCAGCAGCCGTATAGCGGGGGGCGCCGATACGCAGTATTTT. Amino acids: CATSSRIAGGADTQYF.

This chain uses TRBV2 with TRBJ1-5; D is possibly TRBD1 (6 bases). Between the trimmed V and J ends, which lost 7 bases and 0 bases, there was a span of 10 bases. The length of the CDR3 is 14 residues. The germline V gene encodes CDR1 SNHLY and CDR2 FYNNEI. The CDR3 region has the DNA TGTGCCAGCAAGGTAGGGGGTAGCAATCAGCCCCAGCATTTT. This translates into CASKVGGSNQPQHF.

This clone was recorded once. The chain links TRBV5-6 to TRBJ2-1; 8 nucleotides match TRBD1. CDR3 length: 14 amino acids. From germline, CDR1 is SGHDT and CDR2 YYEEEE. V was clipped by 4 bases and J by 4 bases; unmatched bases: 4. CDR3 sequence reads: CASSTGQEYNEQFF. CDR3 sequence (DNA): TGTGCCAGCAGCACGGGACAGGAGTACAATGAGCAGTTCTTC.